One sample yielded the 7 T cell receptor beta chains listed below, sequenced in a study of blood T cell repertoires in COVID-19. Sequencing was performed with immunoSEQ multiplex PCR; in TCRdb, only in-frame clones are kept and a portion is missing. The table includes more than 35,000 clones, 80% to 90% detected once. Material for sequencing was peripheral blood. The source is a man aged 25-40 years with active or convalescent COVID-19.

This chain joins TRBV11-2 and TRBJ2-3; D ambiguous. V dropped 1 base and J dropped 7 bases, with 15 bases sitting between them. CDR1 is SGHAT and CDR2 is FQNNGV in the germline V gene. The CDR3 extends over 15 amino acids. The CDR3 DNA follows: TGTGCCAGCAGCTTAGTCAGACTTGAGGCAAATACGCAGTATTTT. Amino acid sequence: CASSLVRLEANTQYF.

This clone was seen just once. The chain combines TRBV6-5 with TRBJ1-2; D ambiguous. V was shortened by 7 bases and J by 0 bases, with 12 bases between the two germline ends. The CDR3 contains 14 residues. Per germline, CDR1 MNHEY and CDR2 SVGAGI. The CDR3 reads CASILTPTNYGYTF. The CDR3 coding sequence is TGTGCCAGCATCTTGACACCGACTAACTATGGCTACACCTTC.

The chain recombines TRBV7-8 with TRBJ1-3, with 9 bases lining up with TRBD1. The CDR3 totals 15 residues. Per the germline V gene, CDR1 is SGHVS and CDR2 is FQNEAQ. V was clipped by 5 bases and J by 4 bases; unmatched bases: 6. The CDR3 DNA reads as TGTGCCAGCAGCACTCACAGGGGGCGAGGAAACACCATATATTTT. Translation gives CASSTHRGRGNTIYF.

This chain uses TRBV6-5 with TRBJ2-5; maybe TRBD2 (7 bases). Per germline, CDR1 MNHEY and CDR2 SVGAGI. This CDR3 spans 13 amino acids. CDR3 nucleotide sequence: TGTGCTACCAAGCGGGACATGGGGGAGACCCAGTACTTC. Encoded protein: CATKRDMGETQYF.

The CDR3, as DNA: TGTGCCAGCAGTGAAACGGGAGAGCAGTACGTC. It is translated as CASSETGEQYV. This chain uses TRBV6-1 with TRBJ2-7; maybe TRBD2 (5 bases). The CDR3 has 11 residues. Trimming pared 2 bases from V and 7 bases from J, leaving 6 bases between. Germline CDR1 and CDR2: MNHNS and SASEGT.

The J gene is TRBJ2-3, the V gene TRBV3-1 (or the pseudogene TRBV3-2), with 8 bases that match TRBD1. Germline V gene sequence: CDR1 LGHDT, CDR2 YNNKEL (reference sequence). CDR3 size: 16 residues. V shed 4 bases, J shed 1 base, and the junction held 7 bases outside the gene matches. This CDR3 is CASSPGQVGGTDTQYF. The CDR3 region has the DNA TGTGCCAGCAGCCCGGGACAGGTCGGGGGCACAGATACGCAGTATTTT.

The chain joins TRBV11-3 to TRBJ1-1; D is unclear. CDR3 length: 14 residues. Trimming cost V 1 base and J 6 bases, with 12 bases left between them. Per germline, CDR1 SGHNT and CDR2 YENEEA. In DNA form, the CDR3 reads TGTGCCAGCAGCTTAGGGGGAGGGAGTCCTGAAGCTTTCTTT. Amino acids: CASSLGGGSPEAFF.